This TCR beta chain appears in the sequencing data of a study of cytomegalovirus exposure and HLA in healthy donors. On the study more broadly: Out of around 360 genotyped donors, roughly 78% belonged to the Caucasian-associated ancestry cluster. Study-wide results and limits: Cytomegalovirus-associated TCR beta chains were listed, numbering 150 to 200. Reported results showed that the classifier diagnosed cytomegalovirus status with high specificity and sensitivity.

60 Vbeta and 13 Jbeta primers were used in PCR. The assay was immunoSEQ multiplex PCR, and TCRdb's table has in-frame clones only and misses some. The table shows 55,000 to 75,000 clones, with under 80% occurring only once. Of note for this clone: Antigen: not known.

The trim removed 1 base at V and 5 bases at J, leaving 3 bases unmatched. Germline CDR1 SGHDN, CDR2 FVKESK. This CDR3 contains 14 residues. The rearrangement uses TRBV14 and TRBJ1-1; 8 positions agree with TRBD1. The sample was PBMCs. This TCR derives from a man younger than 40 in good health and CMV-seropositive. CDR3 bases: TGTGCCAGCAGCCAAGGACAGGGGCGGACTGAAGCTTTCTTT. It codes for CASSQGQGRTEAFF. The full variable domain, rest sourced from reference TRBV14 and TRBJ1-1, is EAGVTQFPSHSVIEKGQTVTLRCDPISGHDNLYWYRRVMGKEIKFLLHFVKESKQDESGMPNNRFLAERTGGTYSTLKVQPAELEDSGVYFCASSQGQGRTEAFFGQGTRLTVV.